This T cell receptor beta chain was observed in a study of human T cells and chemical hapten exposure. Germline CDR1 LGHNA, CDR2 YSLEER. The CDR3 consists of 17 residues. Trimming pared 4 bases from V and 0 bases from J, leaving 16 bases between. TCRdb passed the RACE reads through MiXCR, listing each CDR3 protein once. In the table there are a few hundred thousand distinct CDR3 sequences, around 7% of which are singletons. The time point is: pre-sensitization, week 0. Described treatment: therapeutic diphenylcyclopropenone sensitization with weekly scalp DPC. At every patch-test visit, blood was drawn before the patch test was applied. Every donor had alopecia and was 18 to 70 years old; all were suitable for DPC.

The sequencing used whole blood, collected in connection with sensitization to the hapten diphenylcyclopropenone (DPC). This clonotype was obtained from a young man with alopecia areata. Some clones in this sample may be carry-over from other donors' samples. The chain links TRBV4-3 to TRBJ1-3, with D possibly TRBD1 on 6 matching bases. For the CDR3, the DNA is TGCGCCAGCAGCCTCGTGACAGGATCTACCTCTGGAAACACCATATATTTT. It codes for CASSLVTGSTSGNTIYF.